This TCR beta chain was obtained from a study of blood T cell repertoires in COVID-19. Study as a whole: Acute and convalescent COVID-19 samples came from the United States, Italy and Spain. PBMCs, B-cell-depleted T cells, or T cells provided the cDNA or gDNA that made up the material.

Per the germline V gene, CDR1 is LGHDT and CDR2 is YNNKEL (reference sequence). The CDR3 is 13 amino acids. Trimming took 4 bases from V and 3 from J, leaving 7 bases between them. In the source study's methods: Counts of nucleated cells, estimated from reference gene primer amplification, were obtained. TCRdb keeps only in-frame clones here, not all; method: immunoSEQ multiplex PCR. The V and J calls and the clone size are those of that table, but D and trimming were determined from the DNA. The repertoire consists of about 100,000 clones, with 75% to 90% occurring once and the leading ten covering 1.5% to 2%.

Material: peripheral blood. This clonotype originated in a woman in her 70s with active or convalescent COVID-19. The rearrangement links TRBV3-1 (or the pseudogene TRBV3-2) to TRBJ1-5; possibly TRBD1 for D (5 bases). CDR3 bases: TGTGCCAGCAGCCGGGGGGACAATCAGCCCCAGCATTTT. Encoded protein: CASSRGDNQPQHF.